A single sample gave rise to the 5 T cell receptor beta chains below, sequenced in a study of T cell responses to AZD1222 COVID-19 vaccine. Using immunoSEQ multiplex PCR, the repertoire was profiled, and TCRdb retains in-frame clones only, with some absent. The sample yields roughly 140,000 clones, almost 90% seen once. Material: peripheral blood, obtained on day 0 of AZD1222 vaccination. The receptors derive from an adult in good health.

The chain recombines TRBV7-9 with TRBJ2-1, with a tentative D call TRBD2 (6 bases). From germline, CDR1 is SEHNR and CDR2 FQNEAQ (reference sequence). CDR3 length: 14 residues. The germline V and J ends were trimmed by 5 bases and 7 bases, with 15 bases remaining between them. The CDR3 sequence: CASSPRGGMNEQFF. CDR3 bases: TGTGCCAGCAGCCCCCGGGGAGGAATGAATGAGCAGTTCTTC.

V gene TRBV9 combines with J gene TRBJ2-7; D remains ambiguous. V gave up 0 bases and J gave up 1 base, with 8 bases separating them. This CDR3 is built from 14 residues. The germline V gene has CDR1 SGDLS and CDR2 YYNGEE. CDR3 in amino acids: CASSVEASSYEQYF. DNA for the CDR3: TGTGCCAGCAGCGTAGAGGCTTCATCCTACGAGCAGTACTTC.

This clone occurred once. The V and J genes are TRBV27 and TRBJ1-3, with 7 nucleotides matching TRBD1. The V gene end was trimmed by 5 bases and the J gene end by 2 bases; junction bases not matched to a gene: 6. Germline V gives CDR1 MNHEY, CDR2 SMNVEV (reference sequence). The CDR3 covers 15 residues. The CDR3 coding sequence is TGTGCCAGCAGTCCCTGGGGGACAGCTGGAAACACCATATATTTT. It translates to CASSPWGTAGNTIYF.

This rearrangement joins TRBV5-5 to TRBJ1-6; tentatively, D is TRBD1 (5 bases). The CDR3 is 15 residues long. V was cut by 5 bases and J by 5 bases, with 14 bases left in between. Germline lookup yields CDR1 SGHKS and CDR2 YYEKEE (reference sequence). CDR3 coding DNA: TGTGCCAGCAGACCCGCGGCAGGGCATAATTCACCCCTCCACTTT. This sequence encodes CASRPAAGHNSPLHF.

J is TRBJ2-3 and V is TRBV30, with D possibly matching TRBD2 (6 bases). The CDR3 is made up of 14 amino acids. The germline V and J ends were trimmed by 3 bases and 3 bases, with 13 bases remaining between them. CDR1 is GTSNPN, CDR2 SVGIG, per germline (reference sequence). CDR3 DNA sequence: TGTGCCTGGAGCCACCTGGAGGGGACAGATACGCAGTATTTT. Amino acids: CAWSHLEGTDTQYF.